This TCR beta chain was sequenced during a study of regulatory T cells in long-lasting Graves disease. Investigators prepared the TCR beta libraries by applying iRepertoire HTBI primers and Arm-PCR of CDR3 regions. TCRdb reprocessed the multiplex PCR reads with MiXCR, giving one entry per CDR3 protein. The sample lists 410,000 or so distinct CDR3 sequences, about 15% occurring once. Indicated time point: newly diagnosed GD, antithyroid drugs for less than 3 months. Extracted RNA from PBMCs served as the source of the TCR library. The CDR3 has 14 residues. Germline V gene data show CDR1 as SEHNR and CDR2 as FQNEAQ (reference sequence). Trimming removed 4 bases at V and 5 bases at J, with 12 bases between. The same data also contributed to another study, on T cells in Graves' hyperthyroidism and ophthalmopathy. That work states: When the TCR CDR3 underwent first-round RT-PCR, the HTBI primer set was used.

The source is a woman younger than 45 with Graves disease. The chain joins TRBV7-9 to TRBJ1-5, with D unresolved. Material: peripheral blood mononuclear cells (PBMCs), obtained at new diagnosis, from a patient treated with antithyroid drugs. The CDR3 is CASSSDGRYQPQHF. CDR3 bases: TGTGCCAGCAGCTCCGACGGAAGATATCAGCCCCAGCATTTT.